Below, one TCR beta chain is given with its context. This sample is drawn from a study of blood T cell repertoires in COVID-19. Study in general: Sample material is recorded as cDNA or gDNA derived from T cells, B-cell-depleted T cells, or PBMCs.

Repertoires were generated with immunoSEQ multiplex PCR, while TCRdb's copy carries only in-frame clones and drops some. The data hold 200,000 or so clones, with 65% to 85% observed a single time. The CDR3 extends over 15 amino acids. Germline V lookup: CDR1 KGHDR, CDR2 SFDVKD. Between the trimmed V and J ends, which lost 2 bases and 2 bases, there was a span of 10 bases. Living in 20 to 30 US areas, the participants were between roughly 18 and 89 years of age. Cohort 3 recovered donors had two negative PCRs, clearance, or symptom resolution. The sequence derives from a man aged 35-49 years who had recovered from COVID-19. Material for sequencing was PBMCs or T cells enriched from blood (not recorded which). The J gene is TRBJ2-3, the V gene TRBV24-1; the D is unclear. Here the CDR3 DNA reads TGTGCCACCAGTGATTACTCAGGAACCACAGATACGCAGTATTTT. Translating gives CATSDYSGTTDTQYF.